One sample yielded the 30 T cell receptor beta chains listed below, sequenced in a study of T cell responses to AZD1222 COVID-19 vaccine. Profiled with immunoSEQ multiplex PCR; TCRdb holds only in-frame clones, not every one. The data contain around 120,000 clones, roughly 87% of them singletons. Specimen: peripheral blood, collected on day 0 of AZD1222 vaccination. The receptor set was obtained from an adult in good health.

The V and J genes are TRBV19 and TRBJ2-3; D uncertain. The germline CDR1 and CDR2 sequences are LNHDA and SQIVND (reference sequence). The CDR3 is 15 amino acids. The V end lost 5 bases, the J end lost 2 bases, and 14 bases lay between the germline ends. CDR3 DNA: TGTGCCAGTAGTCCCGAAATAGCTATCACAGATACGCAGTATTTT. Amino acids: CASSPEIAITDTQYF.

About this clone: At the DNA level, this CDR3 is encoded by other sequences in the same sample as well. The gene calls are TRBV5-1 and TRBJ1-4; 8 bases agree with TRBD1. Unmatched junction bases numbered 4, after V lost 4 bases and J lost 5 bases. The CDR3 extends over 14 amino acids. Germline CDR1 is SGHRS and CDR2 is YFSETQ. The CDR3 coding sequence is TGCGCCAGCAGCATCGGGACAGGAAATGAAAAACTGTTTTTT. Translation gives CASSIGTGNEKLFF.

The chain uses TRBV29-1 and TRBJ2-1; D is undetermined. The V end was cut by 4 bases, the J end by 2 bases, with 6 bases between. The V gene's germline CDR1 is SQVTM and CDR2 ANQGSEA. This CDR3 is 12 amino acids long. The DNA of the CDR3 is TGCAGCGTTGGCAGTGCCTACAATGAGCAGTTCTTC. Residues: CSVGSAYNEQFF.

This chain uses TRBV25-1 with TRBJ1-2; no clear D gene. CDR3 size: 13 residues. Germline values: CDR1 MGHDK, CDR2 SYGVNS. The V and J ends lost 1 base and 3 bases respectively, with 6 bases between them. The CDR3: CASSESAYYGYTF. Written as DNA, the CDR3 is TGTGCCAGCAGTGAATCTGCTTACTATGGCTACACCTTC.

In its sample, this clone was seen a few times. This chain connects TRBV20-1 to TRBJ2-1; D call uncertain. CDR3 length equals 10 residues. Trimming took off 7 bases at V and 9 bases at J, with 10 bases between the two ends. CDR1 and CDR2 from the germline V gene are DFQATT and SNEGSKA (reference sequence). The CDR3 DNA reads as TGCAGTGTGGGTGTCGGTGAGCAGTTCTTC. Protein sequence: CSVGVGEQFF.

The rearrangement joins TRBV4-1 to TRBJ1-2, with D perhaps TRBD1 (6 bases). This CDR3 spans 20 amino acids. Germline V gives CDR1 MGHRA, CDR2 YSYEKL. V lost 7 bases to trimming and J lost 2 bases, with 32 bases between them. The CDR3 bases are TGCGCCAGCACCAAAATTACTCCCAGGGGACAACTCCTGGTCAACTATGGCTACACCTTC. Residues: CASTKITPRGQLLVNYGYTF.

CDR3 protein: CASSLGAPYEQYF. The CDR3 nucleotides are TGTGCCAGCAGCTTAGGCGCCCCCTACGAGCAGTACTTC. V gene TRBV7-2 combines with J gene TRBJ2-7, with D unclear. V lost 1 base, J lost 2 bases, and 6 bases lay in between. Germline V CDR1 and CDR2: SGHTA, FQGNSA. The CDR3 consists of 13 residues. The full variable domain, rest sourced from reference TRBV7-2 and TRBJ2-7, is GAGVSQSPSNKVTEKGKDVELRCDPISGHTALYWYRQSLGQGLEFLIYFQGNSAPDKSGLPSDRFSAERTGGSVSTLTIQRTQQEDSAVYLCASSLGAPYEQYFGPGTRLTVT.

This clone turned up a few times. The rearrangement uses TRBV5-8 and TRBJ2-3; D perhaps matches TRBD1 (5 bases). The CDR3 contains 12 residues. Trimming cost V 4 bases and J 14 bases, with 17 bases left between them. Looked up from germline, CDR1 is SGHTS and CDR2 is YDEGEE. CDR3 region: CASSIDRDNRYF. CDR3 sequence (DNA): TGTGCCAGCAGCATTGACAGAGATAATCGGTATTTT.

V gene TRBV11-2 combines with J gene TRBJ2-3; 7 bases are shared with TRBD2. Germline values: CDR1 SGHAT, CDR2 FQNNGV. The CDR3 is made up of 15 amino acids. J lost 6 bases, V lost 1 base, and 7 bases had no gene match. CDR3 sequence: CASSLGGAGFDTQYF. CDR3 sequence (DNA): TGTGCCAGCAGCTTAGGGGGAGCGGGGTTCGATACGCAGTATTTT.

This clone was counted once. The chain recombines TRBV20-1 with TRBJ1-1, with D possibly TRBD1 on 5 matching bases. The CDR3 is made up of 13 amino acids. V lost 6 bases, J lost 0 bases, and 11 bases lay in between. CDR1 and CDR2 from the germline V gene are DFQATT and SNEGSKA (reference sequence). The CDR3 region has the DNA TGCAGTGCGAGTACAGGATTGAACACTGAAGCTTTCTTT. Its translation: CSASTGLNTEAFF.

The chain recombines TRBV15 with TRBJ1-2, with D maybe TRBD1 (5 bases). The CDR3 extends over 15 amino acids. Between the trimmed V and J ends, which lost 1 base and 7 bases, there was a span of 16 bases. Germline CDR1 and CDR2: LNHNV and YYDKDF (reference sequence). CDR3 protein: CATSRVPGRVRGYTF. In DNA, the CDR3 is TGTGCCACCAGCAGAGTACCGGGGCGCGTACGTGGCTACACCTTC.

The rearrangement links TRBV6-4 to TRBJ1-2, with 10 bases aligning to TRBD1. The CDR3 is made up of 14 amino acids. Trimming took 6 bases from V and 2 from J; bases not matched to a gene: 3. The germline V gene encodes CDR1 MRHNA and CDR2 SNTAGT. Here the CDR3 DNA reads TGTGCCAGCAGCGTGACAGGGGGCAACTATGGCTACACCTTC. It specifies CASSVTGGNYGYTF.

The rearrangement links TRBV4-2 to TRBJ1-1; 9 bases agree with TRBD1. The CDR3 runs 15 residues. The J segment lost 1 base and the V segment lost 4 bases, leaving 4 bases of the junction unmatched. Germline V gene sequence: CDR1 LGHNA, CDR2 YNFKEQ. This CDR3 reads CASSRGGQGNTEAFF. CDR3 DNA sequence: TGTGCCAGCAGCCGAGGGGGACAGGGGAACACTGAAGCTTTCTTT.

CDR3 sequence: CASSLGGAQYF. Written as DNA, the CDR3 is TGTGCCAGCAGCTTAGGCGGCGCGCAGTATTTT. The chain has TRBV7-2 and TRBJ2-3; D ambiguous. CDR3 length: 11 residues. Germline CDR1 and CDR2: SGHTA and FQGNSA. V lost 1 base and J 10 bases, leaving 6 bases between the germline ends.

The chain is built from TRBV3-1 (or the pseudogene TRBV3-2) and TRBJ2-7, with unresolved D. The length of the CDR3 is 13 residues. Trimming removed 1 base at V and 0 bases at J, with 4 bases between. CDR1 is LGHDT and CDR2 is YNNKEL in the germline V gene (reference sequence). The CDR3 region is CASSQGSSYEQYF. CDR3 sequence (DNA): TGTGCCAGCAGCCAAGGGTCCTCCTACGAGCAGTACTTC.

The chain uses TRBV4-3 and TRBJ2-1, with a possible D match to TRBD2 (5 bases). There are 16 residues in the CDR3. CDR1 is LGHNA, CDR2 YSLEER, per germline. V was trimmed by 0 bases and J by 0 bases, leaving 9 bases between them. CDR3 sequence (DNA): TGCGCCAGCAGCCAAGATATCAGCGGCTCCTACAATGAGCAGTTCTTC. It translates to CASSQDISGSYNEQFF.

The chain combines TRBV7-9 with TRBJ2-5; D not resolved. Trimming removed 5 bases from V and 1 base from J, with 11 bases in between. The CDR3 length is 14 residues. In germline, CDR1 is SEHNR, CDR2 FQNEAQ (reference sequence). The CDR3 protein is CASSPPMGQETQYF. The DNA for the CDR3 is TGTGCCAGCAGCCCGCCGATGGGCCAAGAGACCCAGTACTTC.

The rearrangement joins TRBV30 to TRBJ1-6; D unclear. The V gene's germline CDR1 is GTSNPN and CDR2 SVGIG (reference sequence). Trimming removed 1 base from V and 7 bases from J, with 11 bases in between. This CDR3 comprises 14 residues. DNA for the CDR3: TGTGCCTGGAGTGGTCGGGGTTCAAATTCACCCCTCCACTTT. This codes for CAWSGRGSNSPLHF.

The CDR3 sequence: CATAEGSSGNTIYF. The CDR3 coding sequence is TGTGCCACCGCCGAAGGGAGCTCTGGAAACACCATATATTTT. The J gene is TRBJ1-3, the V gene TRBV6-5; no reliable D call. V was shortened by 10 bases and J by 0 bases, with 13 bases between the two germline ends. Germline V CDR1 and CDR2: MNHEY, SVGAGI. The CDR3 is 14 amino acids.

The CDR3, as DNA: TGTGCCATCAGCCTCCTGGACGGGGGAGGCGTCACCGGGGAGCTGTTTTTT. Its translation is CAISLLDGGGVTGELFF. The J gene is TRBJ2-2, the V gene TRBV10-3; tentatively, D is TRBD2 (6 bases). The CDR3 extends over 17 amino acids. Trimming took 6 bases from V and 4 from J, leaving 21 bases between them. Per the germline V gene, CDR1 is ENHRY and CDR2 is SYGVKD.

This clone was observed a single time. V and J are TRBV4-1 and TRBJ2-1; D is possibly TRBD1 (5 bases). CDR1 is MGHRA, CDR2 YSYEKL, per germline. The CDR3 is 14 amino acids. Trimming pared 4 bases from V and 7 bases from J, leaving 14 bases between. The CDR3 sequence is CASSRGQVENEQFF. DNA of the CDR3: TGCGCCAGCAGCCGAGGACAAGTGGAGAATGAGCAGTTCTTC.

This clone has just one count. This chain connects TRBV6-6 to TRBJ1-2; D uncertain. CDR1 MNHNY and CDR2 SVGAGI come from the germline V gene (reference sequence). The V and J ends lost 4 bases and 0 bases respectively, with 9 bases between them. The CDR3 has 14 amino acids. The CDR3 reads CASSSGSANYGYTF. CDR3 DNA: TGTGCCAGCAGTTCCGGTTCGGCTAACTATGGCTACACCTTC.

J is TRBJ1-5 and V is TRBV19; the match to TRBD1 covers 7 bases. The CDR3 extends over 18 amino acids. Looked up from germline, CDR1 is LNHDA and CDR2 is SQIVND (reference sequence). The V and J ends lost 4 bases and 6 bases, in that order; junction bases with no gene match: 18. CDR3 nucleotides: TGTGCCAGTAGTACCAGTGGAGGGGGCAGTGTCCCGGGTCAGCCCCAGCATTTT. Translating it yields CASSTSGGGSVPGQPQHF.

This rearrangement joins TRBV3-1 (or the pseudogene TRBV3-2) to TRBJ1-5; D is ambiguous. V lost 6 bases, J lost 1 base, and 10 bases lay in between. Germline CDR1 reads LGHDT; CDR2 reads YNNKEL (reference sequence). The CDR3 spans 14 residues. The CDR3 DNA sequence: TGTGCCAGCAGTCCCCGGGCCAGCAATCAGCCCCAGCATTTT. Translation gives CASSPRASNQPQHF.

V usage is TRBV27 and J usage is TRBJ1-6; D is perhaps TRBD1 (5 bases). There are 13 residues in the CDR3. Germline loops: CDR1 MNHEY, CDR2 SMNVEV (reference sequence). Deletions cut 8 bases from V and 8 bases from J, with 13 bases between. The CDR3 is CASRPTVYSPLHF. CDR3 in DNA: TGTGCCAGCCGACCGACAGTCTATTCACCCCTCCACTTT.

The chain joins TRBV15 to TRBJ1-5; D remains unclear. Looked up from germline, CDR1 is LNHNV and CDR2 is YYDKDF (reference sequence). The V end was cut by 5 bases, the J end by 0 bases, with 20 bases between. This CDR3 contains 18 residues. CDR3 nucleotides: TGTGCCACCAGCGACAAGACGGGGAGGTCGAATAGCAATCAGCCCCAGCATTTT. This gives the protein CATSDKTGRSNSNQPQHF.

V usage is TRBV4-1 and J usage is TRBJ1-5, with D uncertain. V lost 0 bases, J lost 7 bases, and 10 bases lay in between. CDR3 length: 14 residues. Germline lookup yields CDR1 MGHRA and CDR2 YSYEKL. The CDR3 DNA is TGCGCCAGCAGCCAAGAAGGGTTATGGCAGCCCCAGCATTTT. This sequence encodes CASSQEGLWQPQHF.

The chain couples TRBV5-1 to TRBJ1-1; 10 bases agree with TRBD1. The CDR3 totals 17 residues. Trimming at V came to 2 bases and at J to 0 bases, leaving 7 bases not matched to a gene. In germline, CDR1 is SGHRS, CDR2 YFSETQ. CDR3 sequence reads: CASSFFRDRGLNTEAFF. The CDR3, as DNA: TGCGCCAGCAGCTTTTTCCGGGACAGGGGCCTGAACACTGAAGCTTTCTTT. Full variable domain (remainder filled in from reference TRBV5-1 and TRBJ1-1): KAGVTQTPRYLIKTRGQQVTLSCSPISGHRSVSWYQQTPGQGLQFLFEYFSETQRNKGNFPGRFSGRQFSNSRSEMNVSTLELGDSALYLCASSFFRDRGLNTEAFFGQGTRLTVV.

The V and J genes are TRBV9 and TRBJ1-6, with 9 bases lining up with TRBD1. Germline lookup yields CDR1 SGDLS and CDR2 YYNGEE. The CDR3 has 17 residues. The ends lost 3 bases at V and 8 bases at J; junction bases unmatched: 12. As DNA, the CDR3 is TGTGCCAGCAGCGCCGGTCGTGGGGGACAGGGATATTCACCCCTCCACTTT. The encoded protein is CASSAGRGGQGYSPLHF.

The V call is TRBV24-1, the J call TRBJ2-1; D is unclear. Germline V lookup: CDR1 KGHDR, CDR2 SFDVKD. V lost 4 bases to trimming and J lost 8 bases, with 5 bases between them. This CDR3 is built from 11 residues. The CDR3: CATSERHEQFF. Here the CDR3 DNA reads TGTGCCACCAGTGAGCGTCATGAGCAGTTCTTC.